These 2 T cell receptor beta chains were sequenced from one sample in a study of CD8 T cells in Susac syndrome. 0.5 to 1 ug RNA was reverse transcribed with random hexamers. One entry per CDR3 protein results from TCRdb running MiXCR on the immunoSEQ multiplex PCR reads. The table includes more than 250,000 distinct CDR3 sequences, around 90% detected once. The source material was CD4+ T cells from PBMCs. The receptor source for this set is a human donor with multiple sclerosis.

This chain links TRBV4-3 with TRBJ2-5; D remains ambiguous. This CDR3 spans 13 amino acids. Germline CDR1 reads LGHNA; CDR2 reads YSLEER. V dropped 0 bases and J dropped 5 bases, with 7 bases sitting between them. CDR3: CASSQDASETQYF. DNA of the CDR3: TGCGCCAGCAGCCAAGATGCGTCCGAGACCCAGTACTTC.

The chain links TRBV5-1 to TRBJ1-4; D not resolved. Germline V lookup: CDR1 SGHRS, CDR2 YFSETQ. V gave up 0 bases and J gave up 7 bases, with 7 bases separating them. The CDR3 is made up of 13 amino acids. The CDR3: CASSLVIGEKLFF. The CDR3 DNA sequence: TGCGCCAGCAGCTTGGTTATCGGTGAAAAACTGTTTTTT.